This is a list of T cell receptor beta chains from one sample in a study of shared clonotypes between healthy human individuals. Assay: immunoSEQ multiplex PCR; the TCRdb copy retains only in-frame clones and omits some. The sample lists about 2.4 million clones, roughly nine tenths seen once, with under 0.15% in the top ten. The sample taken for sequencing was naive CD4+ T cells sorted from blood. The receptors shown here come from a man between 18 and 35 years old in good health. CDR3s include the opening cysteine and the closing phenylalanine or tryptophan. The order of the fields is V gene, J gene, CDR3 protein.

>TRBV7-6|TRBJ2-1
CASSQWEDNEQFF
>TRBV6-1|TRBJ1-1
CASRRGLEYTEAFF
>TRBV6-5|TRBJ2-5
CASRPGGGRKTQYF
>TRBV19|TRBJ1-4
CASSNTAVNEKLFF
>TRBV7-6|TRBJ1-1
CASSMTDEAFF
>TRBV23-1|TRBJ1-2
CASSQSWGPPSYGYTF
>TRBV6-1|TRBJ2-7
CASINGGTYEQYF
>TRBV19|TRBJ1-6
CASNYRGLYNSPLHF
>TRBV28|TRBJ2-5
CASSLFGVQETQYF
>TRBV2|TRBJ2-7
CASSKDSYEQYF
>TRBV21-1|TRBJ2-1
CASSTAREQFF
>TRBV23-1|TRBJ1-1
CARDTEAFF
>TRBV30|TRBJ1-3
CAWAGSGNTIYF
>TRBV19|TRBJ2-1
CASSIGGGSGYNEQFF
>TRBV2|TRBJ1-6
CASSGAGRDSPLHF
>TRBV19|TRBJ1-2
CASSTLATANYGYTF